A single sample is the source of the 27 T cell receptor beta chains below, sequenced in a study of T cell responses to AZD1222 COVID-19 vaccine. Sequencing was performed with immunoSEQ multiplex PCR; in TCRdb, only in-frame clones are kept and a portion is missing. The repertoire holds about 56,000 clones, with approximately 86% as singletons. Sequenced here: peripheral blood, sampled on day 0 of AZD1222 vaccination. The source is an adult in good health.

J is TRBJ2-5 and V is TRBV28; D is unclear. This CDR3 is built from 19 residues. Per the germline V gene, CDR1 is MDHEN and CDR2 is SYDVKM. Trimming cost V 8 bases and J 1 base, with 29 bases left between them. CDR3 sequence reads: CASSAADGLPTFPQETQYF. Written as DNA, the CDR3 is TGTGCCAGCTCAGCTGCCGACGGGCTGCCGACCTTCCCCCAAGAGACCCAGTACTTC.

The count of this clone is one. The rearrangement uses TRBV4-1 and TRBJ2-7; 8 bases fit TRBD1. V shed 2 bases and J 2 bases; nucleotides not matched to a gene: 5. Germline CDR1 is MGHRA and CDR2 is YSYEKL. The CDR3 totals 15 residues. CDR3 bases: TGCGCCAGCAGCCAAAGGACAGGGCCGACCTACGAGCAGTACTTC. Translation gives CASSQRTGPTYEQYF.

DNA of the CDR3: TGTGCCTGGAGTACAAAAACAGGGGTTAGCAATCAGCCCCAGCATTTT. Translating it yields CAWSTKTGVSNQPQHF. The J gene is TRBJ1-5, the V gene TRBV30; TRBD1 matches 7 bases. Per the germline V gene, CDR1 is GTSNPN and CDR2 is SVGIG (reference sequence). V lost 2 bases, J lost 0 bases, and 7 bases stayed unmatched. The CDR3 runs 16 residues.

This rearrangement joins TRBV7-9 to TRBJ1-2; 8 bases match TRBD1. V gave up 0 bases and J gave up 7 bases; unmatched junction bases: 16. The CDR3 spans 18 residues. Germline V lookup: CDR1 SEHNR, CDR2 FQNEAQ (reference sequence). The DNA for the CDR3 is TGTGCCAGCAGCTTAGCTGGCAGGGGGCGCTTAGGTGTCTCTGGCTACACCTTC. Protein sequence: CASSLAGRGRLGVSGYTF.

This clone turned up a few times. The chain couples TRBV30 to TRBJ2-1; D perhaps matches TRBD2 (6 bases). CDR1 and CDR2 from the germline V gene are GTSNPN and SVGIG (reference sequence). This CDR3 has 14 residues. Trimming shortened V by 5 bases and J by 4 bases, and 15 bases separated the two germline ends. The CDR3 DNA sequence: TGTGCCTGGGGGCGCGGGGCGACATACAATGAGCAGTTCTTC. This translates into CAWGRGATYNEQFF.

This rearrangement joins TRBV11-1 to TRBJ2-4, with 9 bases identical to TRBD1. The CDR3 runs to 14 residues. Germline lookup yields CDR1 SGHAT and CDR2 FQDESV (reference sequence). V lost 5 bases, J lost 6 bases, and 5 bases stayed unmatched. CDR3 DNA: TGTGCCAGCAGCCCACGGGACAGGGTAAACATTCAGTACTTC. This encodes CASSPRDRVNIQYF.

V gene TRBV19 combines with J gene TRBJ1-2, with 7 bases lining up with TRBD1. Germline assignment: CDR1 LNHDA and CDR2 SQIVND (reference sequence). The CDR3 covers 15 residues. The V gene end was trimmed by 6 bases and the J gene end by 0 bases; junction bases not matched to a gene: 7. Here the CDR3 reads CASRERTGPNYGYTF. In DNA, the CDR3 is TGTGCCAGTAGAGAGAGGACAGGCCCTAACTATGGCTACACCTTC.

CDR3 sequence: CASSRPRETQYF. As DNA, the CDR3 is TGTGCCAGCAGCCGCCCTCGAGAGACCCAGTACTTC. The V and J genes are TRBV3-1 (or the pseudogene TRBV3-2) and TRBJ2-5; D unresolved. Germline CDR1 and CDR2: LGHDT and YNNKEL (reference sequence). The CDR3 runs 12 residues. Trimming removed 4 bases from V and 4 bases from J, with 7 bases in between.

The chain couples TRBV7-2 to TRBJ2-1; D is unclear. CDR1 SGHTA and CDR2 FQGNSA come from the germline V gene. Trimming removed 4 bases from V and 4 bases from J, with 8 bases in between. The CDR3 extends over 13 amino acids. CDR3 sequence: CASSSQEYNEQFF. The DNA for the CDR3 is TGTGCCAGCAGCTCGCAAGAATACAATGAGCAGTTCTTC.

This chain joins TRBV7-9 and TRBJ2-7; D call uncertain. Per the germline V gene, CDR1 is SEHNR and CDR2 is FQNEAQ (reference sequence). There are 11 residues in the CDR3. V was trimmed by 5 bases and J by 8 bases, leaving 10 bases between them. The CDR3 loop is CASSMQAQQYF. The CDR3 DNA follows: TGTGCCAGCAGCATGCAAGCGCAGCAGTACTTC.

The chain employs TRBV27 and TRBJ2-1; TRBD2 might be the D (5 bases). The ends were cut back, 5 bases at V and 4 bases at J, with 12 bases in the middle. CDR1 MNHEY and CDR2 SMNVEV come from the germline V gene (reference sequence). This CDR3 is built from 14 residues. CDR3 amino acids: CASSPPGGYNEQFF. CDR3 nucleotide sequence: TGTGCCAGCAGTCCCCCGGGCGGGTACAATGAGCAGTTCTTC.

This chain connects TRBV28 to TRBJ1-5, with a weak D call TRBD1 (5 bases). Trimming shortened V by 0 bases and J by 7 bases, and 13 bases separated the two germline ends. The CDR3 sequence is 15 residues long. Germline CDR1 is MDHEN and CDR2 is SYDVKM. CDR3 in amino acids: CASSLWGTGGQPQHF. The CDR3, as DNA: TGTGCCAGCAGTTTATGGGGGACGGGGGGACAGCCCCAGCATTTT.

V and J are TRBV6-2 or TRBV6-3 and TRBJ2-2; D call uncertain. This CDR3 has 14 residues. V was shortened by 0 bases and J by 2 bases, with 4 bases between the two germline ends. The V gene's germline CDR1 is MNHEY and CDR2 SVGEGT. This CDR3 is CASSYSDNTGELFF. CDR3 DNA: TGTGCCAGCAGTTACTCGGACAACACCGGGGAGCTGTTTTTT.

This clone has a single count. The CDR3 coding sequence is TGTGCCACCAGTGATCACAGGAGGGGCCCTAATCAGCCCCAGCATTTT. This encodes CATSDHRRGPNQPQHF. This chain connects TRBV24-1 to TRBJ1-5, with TRBD1 as a possible D gene (5 bases). V shed 3 bases and J shed 4 bases, with 15 bases lying between them. CDR3 length equals 16 residues. In germline, CDR1 is KGHDR, CDR2 SFDVKD.

This chain connects TRBV5-4 to TRBJ2-5; D possibly corresponds to TRBD2 (6 bases). From germline, CDR1 is SGHNT and CDR2 YYREEE (reference sequence). CDR3 size: 14 residues. V lost 2 bases to trimming and J lost 5 bases, with 13 bases between them. CDR3 DNA: TGTGCCAGCAGCTTTCACGGGAGCGGGGAGACCCAGTACTTC. It is translated as CASSFHGSGETQYF.

Only one count was recorded for this clone. The chain is built from TRBV20-1 and TRBJ1-1; TRBD1 might be the D (5 bases). The V and J ends lost 3 bases and 2 bases respectively, with 16 bases between them. The CDR3 consists of 15 residues. CDR1 and CDR2 (germline): DFQATT, SNEGSKA (reference sequence). The CDR3 region has the DNA TGCAGTGCTAGTTCACCCCTGGGGGTAAACACTGAAGCTTTCTTT. This codes for CSASSPLGVNTEAFF.

The chain combines TRBV4-3 with TRBJ1-3, with D hard to call. The CDR3 extends over 15 amino acids. Trimming shortened V by 0 bases and J by 4 bases, and 10 bases separated the two germline ends. CDR1 and CDR2 from the germline V gene are LGHNA and YSLEER. CDR3 sequence: CASSQDKLGGNTIYF. CDR3 in DNA: TGCGCCAGCAGCCAAGATAAACTTGGGGGAAACACCATATATTTT.

The chain carries TRBV5-4 and TRBJ2-5, with TRBD2 matching over 8 bases. Looked up from germline, CDR1 is SGHNT and CDR2 is YYREEE (reference sequence). The CDR3 length is 15 residues. V was pared by 4 bases and J by 1 base, with 6 bases of the junction left unmatched. The CDR3 DNA sequence: TGTGCCAGCAGCGAGCCCGGGAGGGCCCAAGAGACCCAGTACTTC. It yields the protein CASSEPGRAQETQYF.

V gene TRBV7-9 combines with J gene TRBJ2-1; 14 nucleotides match TRBD2. This CDR3 has 15 residues. CDR1 is SEHNR and CDR2 is FQNEAQ in the germline V gene (reference sequence). The V and J ends lost 5 bases and 7 bases, in that order; junction bases with no gene match: 4. CDR3 protein: CASSPGLAGENEQFF. The DNA for the CDR3 is TGTGCCAGCAGCCCGGGACTAGCGGGAGAGAATGAGCAGTTCTTC.

This clone was counted only a few times. V gene TRBV19 combines with J gene TRBJ2-5; D may be TRBD1 (5 bases). CDR3 size: 13 residues. Germline CDR1 and CDR2: LNHDA and SQIVND (reference sequence). V shed 5 bases and J shed 7 bases, with 14 bases lying between them. The CDR3 DNA reads as TGTGCCAGTAGTCTGGGGCCCTCGGGGACCCAGTACTTC. This translates into CASSLGPSGTQYF.

This clone was observed a single time. The J gene is TRBJ2-5, the V gene TRBV7-9; D tentatively fits TRBD1 or TRBD2 (6 bases each). CDR3 size: 15 residues. The germline gives CDR1 SEHNR, CDR2 FQNEAQ (reference sequence). Trimming cost V 3 bases and J 5 bases, with 16 bases left between them. Written as DNA, the CDR3 is TGTGCCAGCAGCTTTGGTGGGGGGCGAGTGGAGACCCAGTACTTC. Translation: CASSFGGGRVETQYF. Filled out from reference TRBV7-9 and TRBJ2-5, the complete variable domain reads DTGVSQNPRHKITKRGQNVTFRCDPISEHNRLYWYRQTLGQGPEFLTYFQNEAQLEKSRLLSDRFSAERPKGSFSTLEIQRTEQGDSAMYLCASSFGGGRVETQYFGPGTRLLVL.

The V gene is TRBV7-3, the J gene TRBJ1-2; D is possibly TRBD1 (5 bases). The germline V gene has CDR1 SGHTA and CDR2 FQGTGA. This CDR3 has 16 amino acids. The germline V and J ends were trimmed by 2 bases and 3 bases, with 16 bases remaining between them. In nucleotides, the CDR3 is TGTGCCAGCAGCTTATATCCAGGGATGGCGGACTATGGCTACACCTTC. Protein product: CASSLYPGMADYGYTF.

This clone was detected only once. The chain uses TRBV9 and TRBJ1-2; 12 bases agree with TRBD1. Germline V gene lookup returns CDR1 SGDLS and CDR2 YYNGEE. Losses at the gene ends were 2 bases for V and 8 bases for J; bases not matched to a gene: 10. The CDR3 runs to 16 residues. CDR3: CASSVSGTGGSQGYTF. CDR3 nucleotide sequence: TGTGCCAGCAGCGTCTCCGGGACAGGGGGCTCTCAAGGCTACACCTTC.

The chain has TRBV5-1 and TRBJ1-5; D is undetermined. Trimming removed 2 bases from V and 5 bases from J, with 8 bases in between. Germline values: CDR1 SGHRS, CDR2 YFSETQ. The CDR3 is 13 amino acids. CDR3: CASSLTTDQPQHF. The CDR3 nucleotides are TGCGCCAGCAGCTTAACGACCGATCAGCCCCAGCATTTT.

V gene TRBV28 combines with J gene TRBJ1-4; the D gene is possibly TRBD1 (5 bases). With 8 bases removed from V and 3 bases from J, the gap between germline ends came to 13 bases. The germline gives CDR1 MDHEN, CDR2 SYDVKM. This CDR3 comprises 14 residues. The CDR3 DNA reads TGTGCCAGCTTTCGGGGGGGGGCTAATGAAAAACTGTTTTTT. Protein: CASFRGGANEKLFF.

The rearrangement uses TRBV5-8 and TRBJ2-1; 7 positions agree with TRBD2. Germline loops: CDR1 SGHTS, CDR2 YDEGEE. V dropped 0 bases and J dropped 4; count of bases not matched to a gene: 4. The CDR3 is made up of 15 amino acids. The CDR3 DNA is TGTGCCAGCAGCTTGGGATGGACTAGATACAATGAGCAGTTCTTC. It is translated as CASSLGWTRYNEQFF.

V and J are TRBV4-2 and TRBJ2-1, with D unresolved. The CDR3 contains 13 residues. V lost 3 bases to trimming and J lost 5 bases, with 8 bases between them. The germline CDR1 and CDR2 sequences are LGHNA and YNFKEQ. The chain's CDR3 is CASSQGWDNEQFF. The CDR3 DNA reads TGTGCCAGCAGCCAGGGCTGGGACAATGAGCAGTTCTTC.